This T cell receptor beta chain comes out of a study of T cells in Graves' hyperthyroidism and ophthalmopathy. The TCR beta CDR3 regions underwent amplification using RNA transcripts as the source. With the HTBI primer set, the TCR CDR3 went through a first round of RT-PCR. TCRdb passed the multiplex PCR reads through MiXCR, listing each CDR3 protein once. The table records hundreds of thousands of distinct CDR3 sequences, about 14% of them present only once. The V gene end was trimmed by 2 bases and the J gene end by 3 bases; junction bases not matched to a gene: 4. This CDR3 spans 17 amino acids. The germline gives CDR1 MNHEY, CDR2 SVGAGI.

V is TRBV6-5 and J is TRBJ2-1; 13 bases agree with TRBD2. The receptor's source is a woman aged 25 to 39 with Graves' hyperthyroidism that later progressed to Graves' ophthalmopathy. The sample was blood. DNA of the CDR3: TGTGCCAGCAGTTACGGGGGGACTAGCGGGAACTACAATGAGCAGTTCTTC. Amino acid sequence: CASSYGGTSGNYNEQFF.